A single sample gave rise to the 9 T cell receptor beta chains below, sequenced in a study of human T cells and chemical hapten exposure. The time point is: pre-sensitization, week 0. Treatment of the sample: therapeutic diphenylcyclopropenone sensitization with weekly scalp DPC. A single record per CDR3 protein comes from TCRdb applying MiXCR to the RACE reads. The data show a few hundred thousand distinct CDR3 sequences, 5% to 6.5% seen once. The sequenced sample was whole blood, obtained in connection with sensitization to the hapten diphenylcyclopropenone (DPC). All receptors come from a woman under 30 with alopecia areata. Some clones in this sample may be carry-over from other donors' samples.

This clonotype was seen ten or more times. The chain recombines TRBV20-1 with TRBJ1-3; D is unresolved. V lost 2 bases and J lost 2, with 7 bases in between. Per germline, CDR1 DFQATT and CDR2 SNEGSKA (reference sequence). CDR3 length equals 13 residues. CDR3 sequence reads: CSARPTPGNTIYF. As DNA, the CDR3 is TGCAGTGCTAGACCGACCCCTGGAAACACCATATATTTT.

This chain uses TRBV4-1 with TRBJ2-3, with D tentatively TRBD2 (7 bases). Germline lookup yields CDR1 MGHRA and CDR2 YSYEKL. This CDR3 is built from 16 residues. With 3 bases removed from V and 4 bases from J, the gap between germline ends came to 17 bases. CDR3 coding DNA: TGCGCCAGCAGCCATCCTGGGGGGGGGCCAGCAGATACGCAGTATTTT. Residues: CASSHPGGGPADTQYF.

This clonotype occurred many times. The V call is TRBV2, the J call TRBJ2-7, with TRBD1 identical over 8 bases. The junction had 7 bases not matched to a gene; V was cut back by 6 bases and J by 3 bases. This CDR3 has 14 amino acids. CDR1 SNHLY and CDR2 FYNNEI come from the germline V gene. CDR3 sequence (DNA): TGTGCCAGCAGACCCGGGACAGGCTACTACGAGCAGTACTTC. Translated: CASRPGTGYYEQYF. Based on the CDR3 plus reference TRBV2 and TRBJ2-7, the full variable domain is EPEVTQTPSHQVTQMGQEVILRCVPISNHLYFYWYRQILGQKVEFLVSFYNNEISEKSEIFDDQFSVERPDGSNFTLKIRSTKLEDSAMYFCASRPGTGYYEQYFGPGTRLTVT.

The CDR3 coding sequence is TGTGCCAGCAGCCTAAGAATGTCGGGGACAGGGGTTAACTATGGCTACACCTTC. Encoded protein: CASSLRMSGTGVNYGYTF. This chain joins TRBV11-2 and TRBJ1-2; 10 nucleotides agree with TRBD1. The trim removed 5 bases at V and 1 base at J, leaving 13 bases unmatched. This CDR3 comprises 18 residues. Germline-derived CDR1 and CDR2 are SGHAT and FQNNGV.

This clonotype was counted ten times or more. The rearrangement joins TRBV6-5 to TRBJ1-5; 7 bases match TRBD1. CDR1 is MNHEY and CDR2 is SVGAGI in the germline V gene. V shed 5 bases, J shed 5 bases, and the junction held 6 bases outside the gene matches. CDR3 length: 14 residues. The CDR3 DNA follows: TGTGCCAGCAGTAACAGGGGTTTTGATCAGCCCCAGCATTTT. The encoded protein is CASSNRGFDQPQHF.

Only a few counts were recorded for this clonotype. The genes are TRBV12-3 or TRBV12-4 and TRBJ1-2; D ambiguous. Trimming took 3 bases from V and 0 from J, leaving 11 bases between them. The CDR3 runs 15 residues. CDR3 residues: CASSFSQITNYGYTF. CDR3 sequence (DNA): TGTGCCAGCAGTTTCAGTCAGATTACTAACTATGGCTACACCTTC.

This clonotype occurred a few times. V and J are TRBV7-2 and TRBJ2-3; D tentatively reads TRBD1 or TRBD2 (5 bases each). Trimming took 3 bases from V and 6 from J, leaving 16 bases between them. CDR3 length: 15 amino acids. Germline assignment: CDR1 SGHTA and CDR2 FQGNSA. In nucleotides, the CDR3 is TGTGCCAGCAGCTTTAACGGGGCAGGCGGGGATACGCAGTATTTT. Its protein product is CASSFNGAGGDTQYF.

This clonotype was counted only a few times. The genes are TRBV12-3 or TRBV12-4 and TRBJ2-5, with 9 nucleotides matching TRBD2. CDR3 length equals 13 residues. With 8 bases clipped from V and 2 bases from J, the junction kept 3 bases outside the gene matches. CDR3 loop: CASLAGGQETQYF. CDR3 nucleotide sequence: TGTGCCAGCCTCGCGGGGGGGCAAGAGACCCAGTACTTC.

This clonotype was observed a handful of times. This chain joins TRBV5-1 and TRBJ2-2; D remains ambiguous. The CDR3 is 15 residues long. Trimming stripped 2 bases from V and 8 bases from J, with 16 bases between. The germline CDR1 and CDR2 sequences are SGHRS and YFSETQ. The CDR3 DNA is TGCGCCAGCAGCTTCAGTTCCGATCCAGATGGGGAGCTGTTTTTT. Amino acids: CASSFSSDPDGELFF.